This T cell receptor beta chain originates from a study of Ad26.COV2.S vaccination and SARS-CoV-2 variants. Notes on the study in general: People who got the vaccine or the placebo had similar non-spike TCR breadth. Using TCR breadth and depth analyses may have led to underestimated total T cell responses.

Specified treatment: about 20 received Ad26.COV2.S at low or high dose, single or two shots; five or six received placebo; per-sample allocation not given. Samples came from day 63 after the first vaccine or placebo injection. Cohort 1b enrolled adults aged 18-55 years in Boston. The CDR3 sequence is 16 residues long. V lost 1 base and J lost 6, with 17 bases in between. Germline V gene sequence: CDR1 SGHNT, CDR2 YENEEA. Assay used: immunoSEQ multiplex PCR; TCRdb lists only in-frame clones, some missing. The table records about 480,000 clones, around 88% of them present only once. This clone was seen only once. Its antigen remains unknown.

The material was peripheral blood, obtained in a trial of Ad26.COV2.S vaccine versus placebo. The chain has TRBV11-3 and TRBJ2-3, with D perhaps matching TRBD2 (6 bases). This receptor was obtained from a person aged 18-65 years who received the Ad26.COV2.S COVID-19 vaccine or a placebo. In nucleotides, the CDR3 is TGTGCCAGCAGCTTAGGCACCGGGACTTCAAGGGATACGCAGTATTTT. The encoded protein is CASSLGTGTSRDTQYF.